This TCR beta chain originates from a study of cytomegalovirus exposure and HLA in healthy donors. PCR employed 60 Vbeta and 13 Jbeta primers. Here immunoSEQ multiplex PCR was the method, and the copy in TCRdb shows in-frame clones only, minus some. The sample has fewer than 150,000 clones, around 76% seen once. In germline, CDR1 is MDHEN, CDR2 SYDVKM. The CDR3 sequence is 14 residues long. Losses at the gene ends were 2 bases for V and 1 base for J; bases not matched to a gene: 0. This clone was picked up a small number of times. Its antigen remains unknown. Study-level points and caveats: Per a prior analysis, the majority of TCR beta V segments were productive roughly 87% or roughly 30% of the time.

The sample was PBMCs. The J gene is TRBJ1-1, the V gene TRBV28, with 8 positions matching TRBD1. The clonotype comes from a man aged 55 to 69 in good health and CMV-seropositive. The CDR3 DNA reads as TGTGCCAGCAGTTTAGGGACAGGGAACACTGAAGCTTTCTTT. Residues: CASSLGTGNTEAFF. The full variable domain, with the rest looked up from reference TRBV28 and TRBJ1-1, is DVKVTQSSRYLVKRTGEKVFLECVQDMDHENMFWYRQDPGLGLRLIYFSYDVKMKEKGDIPEGYSVSREKKERFSLILESASTNQTSMYLCASSLGTGNTEAFFGQGTRLTVV.